A selection of T cell receptor beta chains follows, all from one sample in a study of CD8+CD57+ T cells in acquired aplastic anemia. TCRdb recomputed calls from the reads with MiXCR, one row per CDR3 protein. The sample includes under 200,000 distinct CDR3 sequences, under 55% of them seen just once. The sequencing input was sorted CD4+, CD8+, or CD8+CD57+ T cells (not recorded which) from PBMCs. The receptors were sampled from a human donor with aplastic anemia. Both conserved end residues are part of each CDR3. The order of the fields is D gene, clone size, V gene, J gene, CDR3 DNA, CDR3 protein. D genes are given only for firm matches. The size of a clone is reported for some rows only, either as once, few or many, or as a class for expanded clones.

TRBD2	.	TRBV6-4	TRBJ2-3	TGTGCCAGCAGTGACTCGGCTAGCGGGGGCACAGATACGCAGTATTTT	CASSDSASGGTDTQYF
.	.	TRBV15	TRBJ2-2	TGTGCCACCGCAGACACCGGGGAGCTGTTTTTT	CATADTGELFF
.	many	TRBV7-9	TRBJ1-4	TGTGCCAGCAGCTCCCTTGGGGGAGCTAATGAAAAACTGTTTTTT	CASSSLGGANEKLFF
TRBD2	many	TRBV12-3/TRBV12-4	TRBJ2-3	TGTGCCAGCAGCCTCACCCGGACTAGCGTGGCAGATACGCAGTATTTT	CASSLTRTSVADTQYF
.	few	TRBV15	TRBJ1-5	TGTGCCACCAGCAGAGAGGTATATAGCAATCAGCCCCAGCATTTT	CATSREVYSNQPQHF
.	.	TRBV2	TRBJ2-2	TGTGCCAGCAGTGAAGCTATCCCCGGGGAGCTGTTTTTT	CASSEAIPGELFF
.	.	TRBV24-1	TRBJ2-3	TGTGCCACCAGCACAATCACAGATACGCAGTATTTT	CATSTITDTQYF
.	few	TRBV30	TRBJ2-1	TGTGCCTGGAGTGTAAAGAGGGACTACAATGAGCAGTTCTTC	CAWSVKRDYNEQFF
.	.	TRBV12-3/TRBV12-4	TRBJ1-6	TGTGCCAGCAGTGCCGCGCCACCCCTCCACTTT	CASSAAPPLHF
.	many	TRBV5-1	TRBJ2-6	TGCGCCAGCAGTCCGGCGGAAACTTACTCTGGGGCCAACGTCCTGACTTTC	CASSPAETYSGANVLTF
.	many	TRBV2	TRBJ2-7	TGTGCCAGCAGTGAACGCCCCGAGGGGCAGTACTTC	CASSERPEGQYF
.	once	TRBV24-1	TRBJ2-3	TGTGCCACCAGTGATTCATGGGAAGATACGCAGTATTTT	CATSDSWEDTQYF
.	many	TRBV15	TRBJ2-3	TGTGCCATCTGGGGTCCTAGCACAGATACGCAGTATTTT	CAIWGPSTDTQYF
.	many	TRBV6-1	TRBJ1-1	TGTGCCAGCAGATCCGGGACGGGTATTGCTTTCTTT	CASRSGTGIAFF
TRBD1	.	TRBV2	TRBJ1-1	TGTGCCAGCAGACCCGGGACAGTGAACACTGAAGCTTTCTTT	CASRPGTVNTEAFF
.	many	TRBV9	TRBJ1-1	TGTGCCAGCAGCGTAGTACCGGGACAACCGAACACTGAAGCTTTCTTT	CASSVVPGQPNTEAFF
.	many	TRBV7-9	TRBJ2-3	TGTGCCAGCAGCCCCCGGTCCGATGAGGATACGCAGTATTTT	CASSPRSDEDTQYF
TRBD2	few	TRBV2	TRBJ2-3	TGTGCCAGCAGACCTGGGACTAGCGGGATCACAGATACGCAGTATTTT	CASRPGTSGITDTQYF
.	.	TRBV6-2/TRBV6-3	TRBJ2-2	TGTGCCAGCAGTTACCGAGGGGTTACCGGGGAGCTGTTTTTT	CASSYRGVTGELFF
.	many	TRBV7-9	TRBJ1-1	TGTGCCAGCACCCCTGGGGGTGGACCGAACACTGAAGCTTTCTTT	CASTPGGGPNTEAFF
.	.	TRBV19	TRBJ1-3	TGTGCCAGTAGTAAACAGGCTACATCTGGAAACACCATATATTTT	CASSKQATSGNTIYF
.	many	TRBV7-6	TRBJ2-3	TGTGCCAGCAGCTTATTGGGCGGAGGCACAGATACGCAGTATTTT	CASSLLGGGTDTQYF